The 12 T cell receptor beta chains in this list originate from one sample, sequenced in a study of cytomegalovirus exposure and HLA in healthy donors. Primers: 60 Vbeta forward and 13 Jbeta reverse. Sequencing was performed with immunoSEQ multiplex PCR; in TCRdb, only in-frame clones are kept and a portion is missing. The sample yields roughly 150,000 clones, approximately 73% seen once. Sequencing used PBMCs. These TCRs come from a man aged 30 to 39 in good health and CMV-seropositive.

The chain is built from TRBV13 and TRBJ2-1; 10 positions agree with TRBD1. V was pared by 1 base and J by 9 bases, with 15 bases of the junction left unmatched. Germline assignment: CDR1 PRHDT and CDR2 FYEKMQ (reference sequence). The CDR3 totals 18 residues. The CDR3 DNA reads TGTGCCAGCAGCTTAGAGGTTAACCGGGACAGGGGTCAGGGTGAGCAGTTCTTC. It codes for CASSLEVNRDRGQGEQFF.

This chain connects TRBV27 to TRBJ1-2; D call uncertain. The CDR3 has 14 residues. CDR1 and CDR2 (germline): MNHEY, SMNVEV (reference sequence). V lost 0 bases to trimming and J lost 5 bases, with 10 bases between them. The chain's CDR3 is CASSLSIGGYGYTF. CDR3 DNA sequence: TGTGCCAGCAGTTTATCGATCGGCGGTTATGGCTACACCTTC.

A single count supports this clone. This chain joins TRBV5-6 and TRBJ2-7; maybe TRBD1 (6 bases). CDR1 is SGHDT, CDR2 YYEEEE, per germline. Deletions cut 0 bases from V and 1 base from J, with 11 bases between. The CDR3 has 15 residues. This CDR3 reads CASSLEQGPSYEQYF. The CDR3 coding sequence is TGTGCCAGCAGCTTGGAGCAGGGGCCTTCCTACGAGCAGTACTTC.

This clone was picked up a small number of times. In DNA form, the CDR3 reads TGTGCCAGCAGCGTAGGCTGGACAGGGGTCTACGAGCAGTACTTC. As protein: CASSVGWTGVYEQYF. The V gene is TRBV11-2, the J gene TRBJ2-7; 9 bases agree with TRBD1. CDR1 and CDR2 from the germline V gene are SGHAT and FQNNGV. V lost 5 bases, J lost 3 bases, and 8 bases stayed unmatched. The length of the CDR3 is 15 residues.

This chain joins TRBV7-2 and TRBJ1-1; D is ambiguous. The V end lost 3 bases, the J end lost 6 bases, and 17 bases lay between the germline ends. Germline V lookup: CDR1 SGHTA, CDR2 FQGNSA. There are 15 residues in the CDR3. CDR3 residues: CASSLEARSGAEAFF. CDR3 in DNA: TGTGCCAGCAGCTTGGAGGCTAGATCTGGGGCTGAAGCTTTCTTT.

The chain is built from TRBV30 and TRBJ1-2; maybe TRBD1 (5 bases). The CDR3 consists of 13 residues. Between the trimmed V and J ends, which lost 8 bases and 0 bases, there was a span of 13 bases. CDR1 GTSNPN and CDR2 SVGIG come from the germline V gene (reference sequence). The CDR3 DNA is TGTGCCGCCGACCCGGGGGCTAACTATGGCTACACCTTC. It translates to CAADPGANYGYTF.

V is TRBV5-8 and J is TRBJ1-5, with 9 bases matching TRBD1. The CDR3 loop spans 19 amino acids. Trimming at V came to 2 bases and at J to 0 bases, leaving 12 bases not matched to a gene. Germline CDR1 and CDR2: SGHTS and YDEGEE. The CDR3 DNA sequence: TGTGCCAGCAGCTTAATAGGACAGGGGCCCCTATATAGCAATCAGCCCCAGCATTTT. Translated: CASSLIGQGPLYSNQPQHF.

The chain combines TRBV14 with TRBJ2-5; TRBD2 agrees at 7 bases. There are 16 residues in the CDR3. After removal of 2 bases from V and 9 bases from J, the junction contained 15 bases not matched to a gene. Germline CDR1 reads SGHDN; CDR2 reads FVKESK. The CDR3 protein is CASSQLRTVDGGAQYF. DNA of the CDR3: TGTGCCAGCAGCCAATTGCGGACCGTAGATGGGGGGGCCCAGTACTTC.

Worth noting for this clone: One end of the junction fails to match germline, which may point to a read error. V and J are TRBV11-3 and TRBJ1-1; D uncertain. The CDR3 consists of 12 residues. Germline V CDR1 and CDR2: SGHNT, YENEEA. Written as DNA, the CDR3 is TGTGCCAGCAGCTACAAGAACACTAAAGCTTTCTTT. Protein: CASSYKNTKAFF.

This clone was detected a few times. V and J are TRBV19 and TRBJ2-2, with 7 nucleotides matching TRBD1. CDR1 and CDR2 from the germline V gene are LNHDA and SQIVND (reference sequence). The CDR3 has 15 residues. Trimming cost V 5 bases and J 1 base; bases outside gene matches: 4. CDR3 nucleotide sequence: TGTGCCAGTAGTTACAGGGGCCGGAACACCGGGGAGCTGTTTTTT. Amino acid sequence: CASSYRGRNTGELFF. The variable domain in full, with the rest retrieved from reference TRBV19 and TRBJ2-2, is DGGITQSPKYLFRKEGQNVTLSCEQNLNHDAMYWYRQDPGQGLRLIYYSQIVNDFQKGDIAEGYSVSREKKESFPLTVTSAQKNPTAFYLCASSYRGRNTGELFFGEGSRLTVL.

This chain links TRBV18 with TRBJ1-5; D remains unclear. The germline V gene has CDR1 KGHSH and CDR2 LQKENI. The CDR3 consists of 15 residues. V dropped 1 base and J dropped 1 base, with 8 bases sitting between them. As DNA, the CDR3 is TGTGCCAGCTCACCACGGAGGAGAAGCAATCAGCCCCAGCATTTT. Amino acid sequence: CASSPRRRSNQPQHF.

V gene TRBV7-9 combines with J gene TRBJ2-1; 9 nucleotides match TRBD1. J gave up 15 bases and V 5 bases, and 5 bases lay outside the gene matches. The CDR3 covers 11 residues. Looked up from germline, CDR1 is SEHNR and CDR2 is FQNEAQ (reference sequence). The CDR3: CASSRDRVLFF. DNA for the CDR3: TGTGCCAGCAGCCGGGACAGGGTTTTGTTCTTC.